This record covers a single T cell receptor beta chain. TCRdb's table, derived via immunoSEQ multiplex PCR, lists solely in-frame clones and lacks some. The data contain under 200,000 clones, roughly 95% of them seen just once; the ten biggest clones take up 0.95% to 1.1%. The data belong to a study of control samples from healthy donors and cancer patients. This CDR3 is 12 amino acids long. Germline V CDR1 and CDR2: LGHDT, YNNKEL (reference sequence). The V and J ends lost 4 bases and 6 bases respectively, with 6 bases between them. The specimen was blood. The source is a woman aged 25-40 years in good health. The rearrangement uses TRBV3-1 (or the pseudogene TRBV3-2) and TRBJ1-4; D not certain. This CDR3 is CASSPTDEKLFF. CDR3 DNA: TGTGCCAGCAGCCCGACGGATGAAAAACTGTTTTTT.